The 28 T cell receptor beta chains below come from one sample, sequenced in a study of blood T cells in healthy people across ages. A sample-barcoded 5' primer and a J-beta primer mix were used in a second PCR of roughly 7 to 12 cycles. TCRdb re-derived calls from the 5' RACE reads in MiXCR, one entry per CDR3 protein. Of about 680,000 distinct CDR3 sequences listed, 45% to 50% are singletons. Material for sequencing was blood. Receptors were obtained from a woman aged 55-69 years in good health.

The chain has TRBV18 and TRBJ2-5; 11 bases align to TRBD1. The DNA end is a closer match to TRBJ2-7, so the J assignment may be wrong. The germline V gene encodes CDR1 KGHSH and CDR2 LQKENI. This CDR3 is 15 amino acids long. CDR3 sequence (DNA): TGTGCCAGCTCACAACCGGGACAGGGGGACTCCGAGCAGTACTTC. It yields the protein CASSQPGQGDSEQYF.

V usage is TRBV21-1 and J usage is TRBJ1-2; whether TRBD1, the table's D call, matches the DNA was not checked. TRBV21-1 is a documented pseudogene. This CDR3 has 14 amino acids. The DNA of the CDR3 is TGTGCCAGCAGCAATGGGCAGGGGGCGGATGGCTACACCTTC. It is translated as CASSNGQGADGYTF.

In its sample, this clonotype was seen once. CDR3 protein: CASSAGLAGKEDTQYF. The DNA of the CDR3 is TGTGCCAGCAGTGCTGGACTAGCGGGGAAGGAAGATACGCAGTATTTT. V gene TRBV2 combines with J gene TRBJ2-3; 12 bases map to TRBD2. The ends lost 4 bases at V and 5 bases at J; junction bases unmatched: 7. The CDR3 has 16 residues. CDR1 and CDR2 from the germline V gene are SNHLY and FYNNEI.

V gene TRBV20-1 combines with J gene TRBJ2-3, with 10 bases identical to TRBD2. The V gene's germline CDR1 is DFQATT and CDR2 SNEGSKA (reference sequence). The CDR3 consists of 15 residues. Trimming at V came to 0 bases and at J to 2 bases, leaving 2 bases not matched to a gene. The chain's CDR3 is CSARDLAGATDTQYF. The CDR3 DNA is TGCAGTGCTAGAGATCTAGCGGGAGCCACAGATACGCAGTATTTT.

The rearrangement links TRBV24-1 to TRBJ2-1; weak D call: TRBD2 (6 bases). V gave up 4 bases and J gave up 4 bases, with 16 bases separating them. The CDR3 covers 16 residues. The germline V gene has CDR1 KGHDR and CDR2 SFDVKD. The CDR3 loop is CATSDPGAGTYNEQFF. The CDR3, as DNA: TGTGCCACCAGTGACCCCGGGGCAGGGACTTACAATGAGCAGTTCTTC.

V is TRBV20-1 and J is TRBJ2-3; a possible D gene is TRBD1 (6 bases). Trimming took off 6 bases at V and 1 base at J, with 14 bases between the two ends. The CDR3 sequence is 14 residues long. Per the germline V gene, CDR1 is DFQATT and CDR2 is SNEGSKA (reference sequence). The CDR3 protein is CSAPRGIGTDTQYF. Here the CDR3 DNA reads TGCAGTGCACCCAGGGGAATTGGCACAGATACGCAGTATTTT.

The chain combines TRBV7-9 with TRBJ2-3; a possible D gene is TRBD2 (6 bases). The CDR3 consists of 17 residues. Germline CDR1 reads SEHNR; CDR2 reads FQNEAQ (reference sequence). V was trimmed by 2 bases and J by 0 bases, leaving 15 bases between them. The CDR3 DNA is TGTGCCAGCAGCTTACATCCCCTACGGGAGAGCACAGATACGCAGTATTTT. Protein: CASSLHPLRESTDTQYF.

The CDR3: CATSRDSPDSTDTQYF. CDR3 DNA sequence: TGTGCCACCAGCAGAGATTCCCCGGACTCCACAGATACGCAGTATTTT. This chain links TRBV15 with TRBJ2-3; D may be TRBD2 (5 bases). Trimming removed 0 bases at V and 2 bases at J, with 12 bases between. This CDR3 contains 16 residues. Germline V gene data show CDR1 as LNHNV and CDR2 as YYDKDF (reference sequence).

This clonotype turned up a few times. The CDR3: CASSLRPALSDEQYF. The CDR3 region has the DNA TGTGCCAGCAGCTTAAGACCGGCCCTCTCGGACGAGCAGTACTTC. J is TRBJ2-7 and V is TRBV7-2, with D unresolved. The ends were cut back, 2 bases at V and 5 bases at J, with 16 bases in the middle. Germline V lookup: CDR1 SGHTA, CDR2 FQGNSA. This CDR3 has 15 residues.

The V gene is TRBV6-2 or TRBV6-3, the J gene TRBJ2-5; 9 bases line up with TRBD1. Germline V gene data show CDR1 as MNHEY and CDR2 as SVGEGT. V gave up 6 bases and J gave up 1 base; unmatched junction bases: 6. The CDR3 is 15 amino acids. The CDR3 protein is CASRSPTGGQETQYF. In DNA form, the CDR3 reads TGTGCCAGCAGATCGCCGACAGGGGGCCAAGAGACCCAGTACTTC.

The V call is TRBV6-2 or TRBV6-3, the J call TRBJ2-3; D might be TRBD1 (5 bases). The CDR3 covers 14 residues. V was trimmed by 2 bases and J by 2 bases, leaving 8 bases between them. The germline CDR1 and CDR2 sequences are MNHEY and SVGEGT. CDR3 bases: TGTGCCAGCAGTTACAGGGGTTACACAGATACGCAGTATTTT. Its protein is CASSYRGYTDTQYF.

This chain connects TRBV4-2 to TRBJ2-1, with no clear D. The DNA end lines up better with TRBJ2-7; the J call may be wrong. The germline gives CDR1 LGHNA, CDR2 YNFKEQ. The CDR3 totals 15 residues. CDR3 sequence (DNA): TGTGCCAGCAGCCAAGATCTCCAGACCTACAATGAGCAGTACTTC. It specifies CASSQDLQTYNEQYF.

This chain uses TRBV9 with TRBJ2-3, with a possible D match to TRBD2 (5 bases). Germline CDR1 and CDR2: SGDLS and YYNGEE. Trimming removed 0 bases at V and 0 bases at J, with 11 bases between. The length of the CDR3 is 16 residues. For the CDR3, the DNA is TGTGCCAGCAGCGTAGGCAGCGGTTCTAGCACAGATACGCAGTATTTT. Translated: CASSVGSGSSTDTQYF.

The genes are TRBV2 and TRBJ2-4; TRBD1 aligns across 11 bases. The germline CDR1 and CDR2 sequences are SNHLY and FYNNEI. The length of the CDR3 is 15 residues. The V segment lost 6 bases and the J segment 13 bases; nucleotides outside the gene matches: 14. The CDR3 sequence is CASRERTGGAGGQYF. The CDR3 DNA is TGTGCCAGCAGAGAGAGGACAGGGGGCGCGGGAGGGCAGTACTTC.

CDR3 sequence reads: CASSPLPRAVDTQYF. The CDR3 DNA reads TGCGCCAGCAGCCCTCTTCCGAGAGCGGTGGATACGCAGTATTTT. The chain recombines TRBV5-1 with TRBJ2-3; TRBD2 is a possible D gene (5 bases). The CDR3 contains 15 residues. Germline CDR1 and CDR2: SGHRS and YFSETQ. The V and J ends lost 4 bases and 6 bases respectively, with 18 bases between them.

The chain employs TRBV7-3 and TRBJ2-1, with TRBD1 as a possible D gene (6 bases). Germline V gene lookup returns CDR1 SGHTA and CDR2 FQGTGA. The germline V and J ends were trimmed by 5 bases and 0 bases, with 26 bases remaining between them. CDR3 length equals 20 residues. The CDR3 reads CASSPQWMGQRSPSYNEQFF. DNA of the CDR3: TGTGCCAGCAGCCCACAATGGATGGGACAAAGGAGCCCCTCCTACAATGAGCAGTTCTTC.

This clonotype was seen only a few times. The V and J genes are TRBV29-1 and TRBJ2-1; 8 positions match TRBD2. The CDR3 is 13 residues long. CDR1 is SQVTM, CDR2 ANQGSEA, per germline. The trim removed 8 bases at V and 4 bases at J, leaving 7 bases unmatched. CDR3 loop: CSTSGSAYNEQFF. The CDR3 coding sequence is TGCAGCACGAGCGGGAGTGCTTACAATGAGCAGTTCTTC.

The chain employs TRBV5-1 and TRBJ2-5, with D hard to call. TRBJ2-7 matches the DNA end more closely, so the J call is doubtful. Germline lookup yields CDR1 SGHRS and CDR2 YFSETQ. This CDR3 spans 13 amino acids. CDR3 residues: CASSFLGVDEQYF. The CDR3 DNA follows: TGCGCCAGCAGCTTCCTTGGGGTAGACGAGCAGTACTTC.

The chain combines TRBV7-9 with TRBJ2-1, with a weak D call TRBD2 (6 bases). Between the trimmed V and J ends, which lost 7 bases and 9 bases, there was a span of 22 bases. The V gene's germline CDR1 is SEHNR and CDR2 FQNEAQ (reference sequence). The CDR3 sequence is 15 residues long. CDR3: CASTILTTSGAEQFF. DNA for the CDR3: TGTGCCAGCACCATACTGACGACTAGTGGGGCTGAGCAGTTCTTC.

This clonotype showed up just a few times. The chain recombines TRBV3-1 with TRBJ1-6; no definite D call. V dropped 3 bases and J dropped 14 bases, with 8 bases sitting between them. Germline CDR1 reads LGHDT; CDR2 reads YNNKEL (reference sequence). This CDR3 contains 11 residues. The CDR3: CASSHSATLHF. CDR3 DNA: TGTGCCAGCAGCCACTCCGCCACCCTCCACTTT.

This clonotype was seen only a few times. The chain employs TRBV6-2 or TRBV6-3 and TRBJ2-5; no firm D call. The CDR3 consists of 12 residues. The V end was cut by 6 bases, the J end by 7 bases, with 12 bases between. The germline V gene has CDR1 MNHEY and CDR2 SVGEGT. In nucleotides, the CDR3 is TGTGCCAGCAGCACCTCCTCCGGGACCCAGTACTTC. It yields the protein CASSTSSGTQYF.

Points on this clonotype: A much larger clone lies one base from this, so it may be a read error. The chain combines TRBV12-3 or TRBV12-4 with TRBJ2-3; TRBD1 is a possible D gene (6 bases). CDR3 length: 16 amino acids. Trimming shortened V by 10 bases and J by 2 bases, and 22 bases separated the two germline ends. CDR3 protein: CANRPTGTSITDTQYF. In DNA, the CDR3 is TGTGCCAACAGACCTACCGGGACATCCATCACAGATACGCAGTATTTT.

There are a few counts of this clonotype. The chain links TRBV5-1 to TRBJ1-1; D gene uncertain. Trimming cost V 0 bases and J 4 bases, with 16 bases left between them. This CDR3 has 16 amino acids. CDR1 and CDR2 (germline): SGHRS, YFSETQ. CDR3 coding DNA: TGCGCCAGCAGCTTGGAGGTGGGAGCTGCGGGCACTGAAGCTTTCTTT. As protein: CASSLEVGAAGTEAFF.

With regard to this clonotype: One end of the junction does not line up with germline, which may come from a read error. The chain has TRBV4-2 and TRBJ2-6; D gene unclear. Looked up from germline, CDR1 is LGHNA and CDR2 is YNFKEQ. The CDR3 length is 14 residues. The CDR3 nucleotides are TGTGCCAGCATGCTAGTATCTGTGGCCAACGTCCTGACTTTC. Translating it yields CASMLVSVANVLTF.

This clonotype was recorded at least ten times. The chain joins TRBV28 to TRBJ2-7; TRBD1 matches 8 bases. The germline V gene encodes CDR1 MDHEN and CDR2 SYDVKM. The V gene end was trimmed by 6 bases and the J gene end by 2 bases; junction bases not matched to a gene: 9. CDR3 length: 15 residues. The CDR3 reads CASSLAGTGAYEQYF. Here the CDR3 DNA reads TGTGCCAGCAGCTTAGCCGGGACAGGAGCCTACGAGCAGTACTTC.

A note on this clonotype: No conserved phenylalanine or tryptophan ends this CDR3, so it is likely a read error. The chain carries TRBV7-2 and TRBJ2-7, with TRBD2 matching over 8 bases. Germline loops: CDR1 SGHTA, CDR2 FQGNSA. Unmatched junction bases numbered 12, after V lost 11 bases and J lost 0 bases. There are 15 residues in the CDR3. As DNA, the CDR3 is TGTGCCGGCGGATATAGCGGGACCACCTCCTACGAGCAGTACTGC. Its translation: CAGGYSGTTSYEQYC.

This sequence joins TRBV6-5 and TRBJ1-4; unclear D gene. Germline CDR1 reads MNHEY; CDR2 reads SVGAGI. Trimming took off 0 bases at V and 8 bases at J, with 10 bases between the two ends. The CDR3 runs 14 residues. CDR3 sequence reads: CASSYSNGNEKLFF. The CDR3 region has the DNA TGTGCCAGCAGTTACTCGAACGGGAACGAAAAACTGTTTTTT.

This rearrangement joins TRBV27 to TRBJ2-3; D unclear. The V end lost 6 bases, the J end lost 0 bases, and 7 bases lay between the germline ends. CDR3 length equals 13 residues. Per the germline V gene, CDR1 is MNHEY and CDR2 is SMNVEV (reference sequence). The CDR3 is CASRKYSTDTQYF. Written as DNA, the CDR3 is TGTGCCAGCAGAAAATATAGCACAGATACGCAGTATTTT.